The 29 T cell receptor beta chains below all came from one sample that was sequenced in a study of T cell responses to AZD1222 COVID-19 vaccine. Sequencing was performed with immunoSEQ multiplex PCR; in TCRdb, only in-frame clones are kept and a portion is missing. The table has some 100,000 clones, about 86% seen once. The sequenced sample was peripheral blood, obtained on day 0 of AZD1222 vaccination. These TCRs come from an adult in good health.

This chain uses TRBV4-3 with TRBJ2-2, with D hard to call. With 0 bases removed from V and 0 bases from J, the gap between germline ends came to 8 bases. The germline V gene has CDR1 LGHNA and CDR2 YSLEER. This CDR3 has 16 amino acids. CDR3 residues: CASSQDPGANTGELFF. The CDR3 coding sequence is TGCGCCAGCAGCCAAGATCCAGGCGCGAACACCGGGGAGCTGTTTTTT.

The chain employs TRBV5-1 and TRBJ2-6; D remains unclear. V was shortened by 0 bases and J by 4 bases, with 11 bases between the two germline ends. Looked up from germline, CDR1 is SGHRS and CDR2 is YFSETQ. This CDR3 spans 16 amino acids. The CDR3 here is CASSLGGGLGANVLTF. DNA of the CDR3: TGCGCCAGCAGCTTGGGTGGTGGGCTCGGGGCCAACGTCCTGACTTTC.

The chain couples TRBV10-3 to TRBJ2-2; D uncertain. V was cut by 0 bases and J by 6 bases, with 8 bases left in between. The CDR3 is 14 residues long. The germline V gene has CDR1 ENHRY and CDR2 SYGVKD. The CDR3 reads CAISESNPPGELFF. CDR3 in DNA: TGTGCCATCAGTGAGTCAAACCCGCCCGGGGAGCTGTTTTTT.

The chain uses TRBV20-1 and TRBJ2-7; D is unresolved. Germline CDR1 and CDR2: DFQATT and SNEGSKA (reference sequence). V was trimmed by 0 bases and J by 6 bases, leaving 6 bases between them. This CDR3 comprises 11 residues. The CDR3 DNA sequence: TGCAGTGCTAGAGATAAGTTCGAGCAGTACTTC. Translating it yields CSARDKFEQYF.

The chain joins TRBV4-1 to TRBJ2-4; D is ambiguous. Trimming took 1 base from V and 5 from J, leaving 12 bases between them. The CDR3 has 15 residues. Germline CDR1 is MGHRA and CDR2 is YSYEKL. Here the CDR3 reads CASSQVTTTQNIQYF. The CDR3 nucleotides are TGCGCCAGCAGCCAAGTCACCACGACTCAAAACATTCAGTACTTC.

The sample holds a few counts of this clone. The chain carries TRBV5-4 and TRBJ2-7; D might be TRBD2 (5 bases). Germline assignment: CDR1 SGHNT and CDR2 YYREEE (reference sequence). The CDR3 runs to 16 residues. The V end lost 2 bases, the J end lost 5 bases, and 20 bases lay between the germline ends. The CDR3: CASSFKKRALEDEQYF. CDR3 nucleotides: TGTGCCAGCAGCTTTAAAAAGAGGGCCCTAGAGGACGAGCAGTACTTC.

The chain is built from TRBV28 and TRBJ1-6; TRBD1 might be the D (5 bases). The CDR3 covers 12 residues. Germline CDR1 MDHEN, CDR2 SYDVKM. The V end lost 1 base, the J end lost 16 bases, and 11 bases lay between the germline ends. Written as DNA, the CDR3 is TGTGCCAGCAGTTTATACCCACAGGAACTCCACTTT. The encoded protein is CASSLYPQELHF.

The chain couples TRBV6-2 or TRBV6-3 to TRBJ2-2; D is possibly TRBD1 (5 bases). This CDR3 has 15 residues. V lost 2 bases and J 0 bases, leaving 7 bases between the germline ends. Germline CDR1 reads MNHEY; CDR2 reads SVGEGT. The chain's CDR3 is CASSYATANTGELFF. In DNA form, the CDR3 reads TGTGCCAGCAGTTACGCGACAGCGAACACCGGGGAGCTGTTTTTT.

Concerning this clone: One end of the junction is discordant with germline, which a read error may explain. The genes are TRBV7-2 and TRBJ2-2; 8 bases line up with TRBD2. The CDR3 totals 16 residues. Germline values: CDR1 SGHTA, CDR2 FQGNSA. This chain's CDR3 is CASSLKSGSNNGELFF. DNA of the CDR3: TGTGCCAGCAGCTTAAAGAGCGGGAGTAACAACGGGGAGCTGTTTTTT. Using reference TRBV7-2 and TRBJ2-2 for the parts outside the CDR3, the full variable domain is GAGVSQSPSNKVTEKGKDVELRCDPISGHTALYWYRQSLGQGLEFLIYFQGNSAPDKSGLPSDRFSAERTGGSVSTLTIQRTQQEDSAVYLCASSLKSGSNNGELFFGEGSRLTVL.

The rearrangement links TRBV5-1 to TRBJ2-7; 10 bases match TRBD2. Germline CDR1 SGHRS, CDR2 YFSETQ. V lost 0 bases to trimming and J lost 7 bases; unmatched junction nucleotides: 13. CDR3 size: 17 residues. The CDR3 reads CASSLVASGSSLQEQYF. For the CDR3, the DNA is TGCGCCAGCAGCTTGGTGGCTAGCGGGAGCAGCCTCCAGGAGCAGTACTTC.

This chain links TRBV19 with TRBJ1-2; TRBD1 is a possible D gene (6 bases). This CDR3 is 11 amino acids long. Trimming removed 9 bases at V and 6 bases at J, with 11 bases between. Germline-derived CDR1 and CDR2 are LNHDA and SQIVND (reference sequence). Written as DNA, the CDR3 is TGTGCCAGCAGGGGAGGGGATGGCTACACCTTC. Translation gives CASRGGDGYTF. Using reference TRBV19 and TRBJ1-2 for the parts outside the CDR3, the full variable domain is DGGITQSPKYLFRKEGQNVTLSCEQNLNHDAMYWYRQDPGQGLRLIYYSQIVNDFQKGDIAEGYSVSREKKESFPLTVTSAQKNPTAFYLCASRGGDGYTFGSGTRLTVV.

V and J are TRBV6-1 and TRBJ2-7; TRBD2 might be the D (6 bases). From germline, CDR1 is MNHNS and CDR2 SASEGT. V was shortened by 0 bases and J by 3 bases, with 12 bases between the two germline ends. The CDR3 is 15 residues long. CDR3 sequence (DNA): TGTGCCAGCAGTGAAGCTTGGCGGGGACTCTACGAGCAGTACTTC. This gives the protein CASSEAWRGLYEQYF.

This sequence joins TRBV5-1 and TRBJ2-2, with D possibly matching TRBD2 (6 bases). CDR3 length: 16 residues. The ends were cut back, 4 bases at V and 0 bases at J, with 13 bases in the middle. Germline V gives CDR1 SGHRS, CDR2 YFSETQ. The CDR3 loop reads CASSPGDSANTGELFF. CDR3 sequence (DNA): TGCGCCAGCAGCCCCGGGGACTCCGCGAACACCGGGGAGCTGTTTTTT.

V usage is TRBV9 and J usage is TRBJ1-2; 8 bases are shared with TRBD1. The CDR3 is 13 residues long. Germline V gene lookup returns CDR1 SGDLS and CDR2 YYNGEE. The V and J ends lost 3 bases and 8 bases, in that order; junction bases with no gene match: 6. In nucleotides, the CDR3 is TGTGCCAGCAGCGCAGGGGGCGCGGGAGGCTACACCTTC. Its translation: CASSAGGAGGYTF.

The chain combines TRBV21-1 with TRBJ1-1; the DNA was not used to check the table's D call, TRBD1. TRBV21-1 is a listed pseudogene. This CDR3 region has 13 residues. CDR3 DNA: TGTGCCAGCATAACGACAGTGAACACTGAAGCTTTCTTT. This sequence encodes CASITTVNTEAFF.

As concerns this clone: The sample has other DNA sequences that encode this CDR3 too. The chain joins TRBV3-1 (or the pseudogene TRBV3-2) to TRBJ2-7; 9 bases are shared with TRBD1. Germline V lookup: CDR1 LGHDT, CDR2 YNNKEL (reference sequence). This CDR3 has 14 amino acids. The J segment lost 3 bases and the V segment lost 5 bases, leaving 5 bases of the junction unmatched. This CDR3 is CASSLPGQGYEQYF. The CDR3 nucleotides read TGTGCCAGCAGCTTGCCGGGACAGGGCTACGAGCAGTACTTC.

This chain connects TRBV28 to TRBJ1-1, with TRBD1 as a possible D gene (5 bases). The V end lost 7 bases, the J end lost 5 bases, and 17 bases lay between the germline ends. Germline V CDR1 and CDR2: MDHEN, SYDVKM. The CDR3 extends over 14 amino acids. The chain's CDR3 is CASTLSGGSTEAFF. CDR3 bases: TGTGCCAGCACCCTTTCGGGGGGAAGTACTGAAGCTTTCTTT.

The rearrangement links TRBV29-1 to TRBJ1-2; maybe TRBD1 (6 bases). CDR1 is SQVTM and CDR2 is ANQGSEA in the germline V gene. This CDR3 is 11 amino acids long. The germline V and J ends were trimmed by 5 bases and 5 bases, with 9 bases remaining between them. The CDR3 DNA is TGCAGCGTTCAAGGGGGATATGGCTACACCTTC. It translates to CSVQGGYGYTF.

On this clone: This same CDR3 is encoded by further DNA sequences in the sample. V is TRBV24-1 and J is TRBJ2-5; D is unresolved. V lost 2 bases to trimming and J lost 5 bases, with 8 bases between them. The CDR3 consists of 13 residues. CDR1 and CDR2 from the germline V gene are KGHDR and SFDVKD. The chain's CDR3 is CATSDSVGETQYF. The CDR3, as DNA: TGTGCCACCAGTGATTCGGTGGGGGAGACCCAGTACTTC.

The V call is TRBV14, the J call TRBJ2-7; perhaps TRBD2 as D (5 bases). Between the trimmed V and J ends, which lost 5 bases and 2 bases, there was a span of 19 bases. Germline loops: CDR1 SGHDN, CDR2 FVKESK. CDR3 length: 16 amino acids. The CDR3 loop is CASSYAPGKGPYEQYF. The CDR3, as DNA: TGTGCCAGCAGCTACGCCCCCGGGAAGGGTCCCTACGAGCAGTACTTC. Based on the CDR3 plus reference TRBV14 and TRBJ2-7, the full variable domain is EAGVTQFPSHSVIEKGQTVTLRCDPISGHDNLYWYRRVMGKEIKFLLHFVKESKQDESGMPNNRFLAERTGGTYSTLKVQPAELEDSGVYFCASSYAPGKGPYEQYFGPGTRLTVT.

The rearrangement links TRBV3-1 (or the pseudogene TRBV3-2) to TRBJ1-1; D is unresolved. The length of the CDR3 is 14 residues. CDR1 is LGHDT and CDR2 is YNNKEL in the germline V gene (reference sequence). V dropped 1 base and J dropped 8 bases, with 14 bases sitting between them. In DNA, the CDR3 is TGTGCCAGCAGCCAAGCAAGCCCGAGAATGGAAGCTTTCTTT. It translates to CASSQASPRMEAFF.

The rearrangement links TRBV9 to TRBJ2-7; D ambiguous. The CDR3 covers 15 residues. Germline CDR1 reads SGDLS; CDR2 reads YYNGEE. Trimming removed 4 bases at V and 0 bases at J, with 14 bases between. CDR3 in DNA: TGTGCCAGCAGCCGTACGGGTCTTAGCTCCTACGAGCAGTACTTC. It translates to CASSRTGLSSYEQYF.

V is TRBV7-9 and J is TRBJ1-1; D is unresolved. The CDR3 covers 14 residues. V was trimmed by 3 bases and J by 1 base, leaving 9 bases between them. Germline V gene data show CDR1 as SEHNR and CDR2 as FQNEAQ (reference sequence). For the CDR3, the DNA is TGTGCCAGCAGCTTTTCGGCGCCGAACACTGAAGCTTTCTTT. Amino acid sequence: CASSFSAPNTEAFF.

The chain links TRBV14 to TRBJ1-5, with TRBD1 matching 7 bases. Trimming took 0 bases from V and 7 from J; bases not matched to a gene: 3. Per germline, CDR1 SGHDN and CDR2 FVKESK. The CDR3 has 14 residues. The chain's CDR3 is CASSQDRQGQPQHF. In DNA form, the CDR3 reads TGTGCCAGCAGCCAAGATCGACAGGGACAGCCCCAGCATTTT.

The chain is built from TRBV18 and TRBJ1-6, with 9 nucleotides matching TRBD1. The CDR3 loop spans 16 amino acids. CDR1 and CDR2 from the germline V gene are KGHSH and LQKENI. V dropped 3 bases and J dropped 5; count of bases not matched to a gene: 5. This CDR3 is CASSPFTGGDNSPLHF. CDR3 DNA sequence: TGTGCCAGCTCACCGTTCACAGGGGGCGATAATTCACCCCTCCACTTT.

The chain recombines TRBV2 with TRBJ1-2, with D possibly TRBD1 on 6 matching bases. The V end lost 8 bases, the J end lost 0 bases, and 13 bases lay between the germline ends. Germline values: CDR1 SNHLY, CDR2 FYNNEI. The CDR3 spans 14 residues. CDR3 coding DNA: TGTGCCAGCTCAAGAGAGGGGGCTAACTATGGCTACACCTTC. Translated: CASSREGANYGYTF.

This clone was counted once. V is TRBV23-1 and J is TRBJ1-2, with D uncertain. TRBV23-1 is treated as an ORF (open reading frame) with a function not yet certain. This CDR3 contains 14 residues. V lost 5 bases and J 3 bases, leaving 13 bases between the germline ends. The CDR3, as DNA: TGCGCCAGCAGTAAAACGGGAGAAGACTATGGCTACACCTTC. This codes for CASSKTGEDYGYTF.

The V and J genes are TRBV7-3 and TRBJ1-5, with D hard to call. CDR3 size: 14 residues. V shed 1 base and J shed 2 bases, with 6 bases lying between them. Germline-derived CDR1 and CDR2 are SGHTA and FQGTGA. CDR3: CASSLKGGNQPQHF. CDR3 nucleotide sequence: TGTGCCAGCAGCTTAAAGGGAGGCAATCAGCCCCAGCATTTT.

The V and J genes are TRBV6-1 and TRBJ2-2; perhaps TRBD2 as D (5 bases). V gave up 3 bases and J gave up 6 bases, with 5 bases separating them. This CDR3 comprises 12 residues. Germline CDR1 is MNHNS and CDR2 is SASEGT. CDR3 DNA: TGTGCCAGCAGTGAGGACTCCGGGGAGCTGTTTTTT. As protein: CASSEDSGELFF.